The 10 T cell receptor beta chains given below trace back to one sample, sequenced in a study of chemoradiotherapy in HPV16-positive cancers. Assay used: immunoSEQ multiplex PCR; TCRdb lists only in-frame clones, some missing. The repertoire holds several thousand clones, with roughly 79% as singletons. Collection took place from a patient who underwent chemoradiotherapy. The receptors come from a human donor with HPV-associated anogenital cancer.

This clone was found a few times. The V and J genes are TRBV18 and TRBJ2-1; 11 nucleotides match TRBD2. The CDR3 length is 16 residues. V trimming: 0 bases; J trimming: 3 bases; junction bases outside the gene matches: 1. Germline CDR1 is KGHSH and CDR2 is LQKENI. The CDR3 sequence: CASSPPGTSGYNEQFF. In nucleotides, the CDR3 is TGTGCCAGCTCACCACCGGGGACTAGCGGCTACAATGAGCAGTTCTTC.

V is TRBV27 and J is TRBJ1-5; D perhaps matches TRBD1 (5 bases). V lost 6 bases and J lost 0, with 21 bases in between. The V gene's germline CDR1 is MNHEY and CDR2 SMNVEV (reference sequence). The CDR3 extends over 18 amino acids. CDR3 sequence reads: CASRPLPDRFYSNQPQHF. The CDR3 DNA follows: TGTGCCAGCAGACCCCTTCCTGACAGATTCTATAGCAATCAGCCCCAGCATTTT.

CDR3 sequence: CASSVGGGKGEKLFF. CDR3 bases: TGTGCCAGCAGCGTAGGCGGGGGGAAGGGTGAAAAACTGTTTTTT. This sequence joins TRBV9 and TRBJ1-4, with a tentative D call TRBD1 (5 bases). The CDR3 runs to 15 residues. Germline lookup yields CDR1 SGDLS and CDR2 YYNGEE. V was pared by 0 bases and J by 7 bases, with 13 bases between.

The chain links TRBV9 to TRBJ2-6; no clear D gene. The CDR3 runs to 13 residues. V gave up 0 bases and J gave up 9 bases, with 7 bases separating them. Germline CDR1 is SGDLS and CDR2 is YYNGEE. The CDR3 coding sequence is TGTGCCAGCAGCGTAGCCGGCGTCAACGTCCTGACTTTC. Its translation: CASSVAGVNVLTF.

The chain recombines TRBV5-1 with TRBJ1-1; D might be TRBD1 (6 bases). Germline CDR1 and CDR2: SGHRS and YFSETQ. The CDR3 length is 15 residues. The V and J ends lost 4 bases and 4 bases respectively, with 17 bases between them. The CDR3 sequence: CASSDQPTGTTEAFF. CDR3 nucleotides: TGCGCCAGCAGCGATCAACCCACAGGGACCACTGAAGCTTTCTTT. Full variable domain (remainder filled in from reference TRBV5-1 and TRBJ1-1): KAGVTQTPRYLIKTRGQQVTLSCSPISGHRSVSWYQQTPGQGLQFLFEYFSETQRNKGNFPGRFSGRQFSNSRSEMNVSTLELGDSALYLCASSDQPTGTTEAFFGQGTRLTVV.

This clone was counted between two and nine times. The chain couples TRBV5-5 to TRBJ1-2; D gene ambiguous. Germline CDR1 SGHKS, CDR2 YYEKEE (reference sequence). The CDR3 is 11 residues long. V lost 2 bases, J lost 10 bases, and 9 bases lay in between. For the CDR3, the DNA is TGTGCCAGCAGCTTCTCCAAGTACTACACCTTC. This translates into CASSFSKYYTF.

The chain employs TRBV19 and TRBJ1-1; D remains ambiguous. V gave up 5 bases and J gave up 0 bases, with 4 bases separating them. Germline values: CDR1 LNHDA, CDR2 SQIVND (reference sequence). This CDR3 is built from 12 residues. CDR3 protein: CASSPMNTEAFF. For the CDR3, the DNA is TGTGCCAGTAGTCCGATGAACACTGAAGCTTTCTTT.

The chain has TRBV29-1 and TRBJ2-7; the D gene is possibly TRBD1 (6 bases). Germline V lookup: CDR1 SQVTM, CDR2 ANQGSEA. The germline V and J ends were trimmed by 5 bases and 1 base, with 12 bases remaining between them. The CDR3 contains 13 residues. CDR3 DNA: TGCAGCGTTTGGGGGACACAATCCTACGAGCAGTACTTC. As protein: CSVWGTQSYEQYF.

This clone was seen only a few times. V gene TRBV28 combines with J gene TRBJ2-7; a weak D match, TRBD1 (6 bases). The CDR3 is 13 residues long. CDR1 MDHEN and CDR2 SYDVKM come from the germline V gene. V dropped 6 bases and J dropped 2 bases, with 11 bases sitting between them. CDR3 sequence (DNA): TGTGCCAGCAGCCGACAGGTCCCCTACGAGCAGTACTTC. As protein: CASSRQVPYEQYF.

The CDR3 region is CASSGAANTGELFF. The CDR3 nucleotides read TGTGCCAGTAGTGGGGCAGCGAACACCGGGGAGCTGTTTTTT. The chain combines TRBV19 with TRBJ2-2; D might be TRBD1 (5 bases). This CDR3 comprises 14 residues. V was clipped by 5 bases and J by 0 bases, with 7 bases between them. Germline V CDR1 and CDR2: LNHDA, SQIVND (reference sequence). The full variable domain, rest sourced from reference TRBV19 and TRBJ2-2, is DGGITQSPKYLFRKEGQNVTLSCEQNLNHDAMYWYRQDPGQGLRLIYYSQIVNDFQKGDIAEGYSVSREKKESFPLTVTSAQKNPTAFYLCASSGAANTGELFFGEGSRLTVL.